The 15 T cell receptor beta chains below all came from one sample that was sequenced in a study of tumor-infiltrating lymphocytes in primary liver carcinoma. A constant-region primer primed TCR beta cDNA synthesis from 500 to 550 ng of total RNA. The TCR beta library was amplified through three nested multiplex PCR rounds in a modified ARM-PCR procedure. Researchers ran the first two PCR rounds for approximately 10 cycles each with TRBV1-TRBV30 forward primers and a C-beta reverse primer. TCRdb recomputed calls from the multiplex PCR reads with MiXCR, one row per CDR3 protein. Altogether 55,000 to 70,000 distinct CDR3 sequences are present, 55% to 75% being singletons, with the ten largest covering approximately 50%. DNA and RNA were both co-extracted from around 20-30 mg of bulk tissue that had not been sorted. Sequencing used liver tumor tissue from sampling region 2. Noted subset: tumor region T2, inferior pole. The receptors stem from a man aged 40-49 years with primary liver carcinoma and hepatitis B virus infection.

A few counts support this clonotype. V usage is TRBV18 and J usage is TRBJ2-1, with a possible D match to TRBD2 (6 bases). V dropped 0 bases and J dropped 2 bases, with 11 bases sitting between them. CDR1 KGHSH and CDR2 LQKENI come from the germline V gene. The CDR3 length is 16 residues. This chain's CDR3 is CASSPPSGLTYNEQFF. In DNA form, the CDR3 reads TGTGCCAGCTCACCACCGAGCGGGCTAACCTACAATGAGCAGTTCTTC.

Notes on this clonotype: The junction departs from the called germline gene at one end, perhaps through a read error. The rearrangement links TRBV5-1 to TRBJ2-1; D remains unclear. The CDR3 runs to 13 residues. Per the germline V gene, CDR1 is SGHRS and CDR2 is YFSETQ. CDR3 coding DNA: TGCGCCGGCGGCCAGATACCGGGCAATGGGCAGTCCTTC. It translates to CAGGQIPGNGQSF.

As regards this clonotype: The junction differs from germline at one of its ends, possibly a read error. This chain joins TRBV10-3 and TRBJ2-2, with 11 bases that match TRBD1. CDR3 length: 18 amino acids. Germline lookup yields CDR1 ENHRY and CDR2 SYGVKD. The CDR3 region is CAISEQRTGGRWTGDLFF. The CDR3 DNA follows: TGTGCCATCAGTGAGCAGAGGACAGGGGGCCGATGGACCGGGGACCTGTTTTTT.

This clonotype was counted many times. The chain links TRBV5-1 to TRBJ2-7, with 10 bases aligning to TRBD1. With V trimmed by 0 bases and J by 7 bases, 13 bases remained unmatched. The CDR3 totals 17 residues. Germline V gives CDR1 SGHRS, CDR2 YFSETQ. CDR3 protein: CASSLAPSGQGQSEQYF. The CDR3 coding sequence is TGCGCCAGCAGCTTGGCCCCTTCGGGACAGGGGCAGAGTGAGCAGTACTTC.

Details on this clonotype: The junction departs from germline at one end; a sequencing error may be responsible. The chain joins TRBV12-3 or TRBV12-4 to TRBJ1-4; tentative D call: TRBD1 (5 bases). This CDR3 has 16 amino acids. The CDR3 DNA sequence: TGTGCCAGCAGTCTACAGGTGGAACGCGTGAATGAAAAACTGCTTTTT. Encoded protein: CASSLQVERVNEKLLF.

This clonotype was detected once. This could be a read error, since a much larger clone is one nucleotide away. The chain recombines TRBV28 with TRBJ1-2; D perhaps matches TRBD1 (5 bases). This CDR3 comprises 12 residues. The germline V gene has CDR1 MDHEN and CDR2 SYDVKM. The CDR3 protein is CASTLTGYGYTF. In DNA, the CDR3 is TGTGCCAGCACTTTAACAGGCTATGGCTACACCTTC.

Concerning this clonotype: The junction departs from germline at one end; a sequencing error may be responsible. The chain is built from TRBV4-3 and TRBJ2-7; no clear D. The CDR3 contains 18 residues. CDR1 LGHNA and CDR2 YSLEER come from the germline V gene. The CDR3 is CANSQVGREDVLAYAQYF. As DNA, the CDR3 is TGCGCCAACAGCCAAGTAGGGCGAGAGGACGTATTAGCCTACGCGCAGTACTTC.

Note on this clonotype: The junction does not match germline at one end; this may be a read error. V gene TRBV4-1 combines with J gene TRBJ2-3; 10 bases are shared with TRBD2. CDR1 and CDR2 from the germline V gene are MGHRA and YSYEKL. The CDR3 contains 18 residues. For the CDR3, the DNA is TGCGCCAACAGCCAGACCATTGCTCTAGCGGGAGTCACCGATTCGCAGTATTTT. Translation gives CANSQTIALAGVTDSQYF.

This clonotype was seen at least ten times. The genes are TRBV7-9 and TRBJ1-4; no clear D gene. Deletions cut 4 bases from V and 3 bases from J, with 15 bases between. The germline V gene has CDR1 SEHNR and CDR2 FQNEAQ (reference sequence). The CDR3 spans 16 residues. CDR3 coding DNA: TGTGCCAGCAGCTCCGGACGGGCTACGGCTAATGAAAAACTGTTTTTT. Translated: CASSSGRATANEKLFF.

This clonotype was seen once. Lacking the conserved final phenylalanine or tryptophan, this CDR3 likely reflects a read error. The J gene is TRBJ2-2, the V gene TRBV6-7, with TRBD1 matching over 9 bases. TRBV6-7 is an open reading frame, and its role is uncertain. This CDR3 contains 14 residues. Trimming took 9 bases from V and 4 from J; bases not matched to a gene: 6. CDR3 in amino acids: CARSDRGITGELFC. The CDR3 DNA follows: TGTGCCAGAAGCGACAGGGGGATCACCGGGGAGCTGTTTTGT.

CDR3 nucleotide sequence: TGTGCCAACAGATCGACGGTTGAAGCTTTCTTT. This sequence encodes CANRSTVEAFF. This chain uses TRBV6-1 with TRBJ1-1; D is uncertain. The CDR3 runs 11 residues. V gave up 10 bases and J gave up 7 bases, with 13 bases separating them. Per germline, CDR1 MNHNS and CDR2 SASEGT.

With regard to this clonotype: A read error may produce the germline difference seen at one junction end. V usage is TRBV7-9 and J usage is TRBJ2-1, with D tentatively TRBD1 (6 bases). Germline CDR1 and CDR2: SEHNR and FQNEAQ (reference sequence). This CDR3 is 17 amino acids long. The CDR3 nucleotides are TGTGCCAGTAGTTTACCATATCAGGGGCCTAAAACAAATGAGCAGTTATTC. It codes for CASSLPYQGPKTNEQLF. The whole variable domain, remainder taken from reference TRBV7-9 and TRBJ2-1, is DTGVSQNPRHKITKRGQNVTFRCDPISEHNRLYWYRQTLGQGPEFLTYFQNEAQLEKSRLLSDRFSAERPKGSFSTLEIQRTEQGDSAMYLCASSLPYQGPKTNEQLFGPGTRLTVL.

Of note for this clonotype: A read error may produce the germline difference seen at one junction end. The gene calls are TRBV5-1 and TRBJ2-3; D is undetermined. Germline V gene lookup returns CDR1 SGHRS and CDR2 YFSETQ. The CDR3 runs to 13 residues. The CDR3 spells CASRGARPDTHYF. Here the CDR3 DNA reads TGCGCCAGTAGAGGCGCAAGGCCAGATACGCACTATTTT.

Regarding this clonotype: This may be a read error, as it is one base from a much larger clone. Written as DNA, the CDR3 is TGTACCAGTCAGGGGACAGGGACGAGGCCATTTAAGCCCCAGCATTTT. Protein product: CTSQGTGTRPFKPQHF. This chain links TRBV28 with TRBJ1-5; TRBD1 aligns across 9 bases. Germline V gene sequence: CDR1 MDHEN, CDR2 SYDVKM. This CDR3 comprises 16 residues.

Notes on this clonotype: The junction does not match germline at one end; this may be a read error. V gene TRBV6-2 or TRBV6-3 combines with J gene TRBJ1-1; 8 bases align to TRBD1. The CDR3 has 17 amino acids. The germline CDR1 and CDR2 sequences are MNHEY and SVGEGT. The DNA for the CDR3 is TGTGCTAGCAGTTGCGTCACAGGGGGGCCCATGAACACTGAAGCTTTCTTT. It codes for CASSCVTGGPMNTEAFF.